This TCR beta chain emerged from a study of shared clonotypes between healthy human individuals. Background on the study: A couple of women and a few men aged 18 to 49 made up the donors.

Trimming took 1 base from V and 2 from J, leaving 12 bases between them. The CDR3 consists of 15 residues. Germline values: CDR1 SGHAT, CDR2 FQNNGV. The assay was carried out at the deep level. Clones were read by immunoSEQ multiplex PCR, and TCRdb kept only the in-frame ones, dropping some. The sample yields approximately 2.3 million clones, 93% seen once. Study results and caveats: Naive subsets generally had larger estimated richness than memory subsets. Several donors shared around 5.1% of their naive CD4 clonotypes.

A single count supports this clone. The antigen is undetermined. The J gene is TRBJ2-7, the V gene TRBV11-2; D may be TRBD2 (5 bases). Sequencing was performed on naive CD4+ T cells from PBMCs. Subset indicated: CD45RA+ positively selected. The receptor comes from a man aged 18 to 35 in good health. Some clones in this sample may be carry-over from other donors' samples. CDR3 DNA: TGTGCCAGCAGCTTAGGGCCAGGAGGCACCTACGAGCAGTACTTC. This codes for CASSLGPGGTYEQYF.